This entry is about one TCR beta chain. This sample was taken from a study of blood T cell repertoires in COVID-19. The CDR3 is made up of 16 amino acids. Germline V lookup: CDR1 MNHEY, CDR2 SVGEGT. With 3 bases clipped from V and 1 base from J, the junction kept 7 bases outside the gene matches. Original processing methods: Reference gene primer amplification in the assay estimated nucleated cell counts. Clones were sequenced by immunoSEQ multiplex PCR, and TCRdb holds only the in-frame ones, with some missing. Clone size and V and J calls were adopted from that table, with D and trimming inferred from the DNA. This sample yields fewer than 350,000 clones, of which over 75% are seen a single time; 9.4% belongs to the top ten.

This TCR was recovered from a man younger than 35 with active or convalescent COVID-19. The sequencing input was peripheral blood. The chain joins TRBV6-2 or TRBV6-3 to TRBJ2-5; 8 bases align to TRBD2. This CDR3 is CASSYGRGGSQETQYF. As DNA, the CDR3 is TGTGCCAGCAGTTATGGTCGCGGGGGGTCCCAAGAGACCCAGTACTTC.